This T cell receptor beta chain derives from a study of CD8+ T cells in alopecia areata. Collected material from alopecia areata patients comprised lesional scalp punch biopsies and peripheral blood. CDR1 is SGHDN and CDR2 is FVKESK in the germline V gene. The CDR3 spans 18 residues. Losses at the gene ends were 0 bases for V and 1 base for J; bases not matched to a gene: 6. Study-wide results and limits: Scalp repertoires also include resident alphabeta T cells from normal skin.

Details on this clone: Its cognate antigen is unknown.

RNA was extracted and reverse transcribed into cDNA as the sequencing template. Assay used: immunoSEQ multiplex PCR; TCRdb lists only in-frame clones, some missing. The sample holds 20,000 to 30,000 clones, about 47% seen once. The chain has TRBV14 and TRBJ2-1, with TRBD2 matching 10 bases. The sequencing input was NKG2D-high CD8+ T cells sorted from blood. The sequence was collected from a human donor with alopecia areata. The CDR3 DNA follows: TGTGCCAGCAGCCAAGATTCGCTAGCGGGGGTGTCCTACAATGAGCAGTTCTTC. Translated, it gives CASSQDSLAGVSYNEQFF.